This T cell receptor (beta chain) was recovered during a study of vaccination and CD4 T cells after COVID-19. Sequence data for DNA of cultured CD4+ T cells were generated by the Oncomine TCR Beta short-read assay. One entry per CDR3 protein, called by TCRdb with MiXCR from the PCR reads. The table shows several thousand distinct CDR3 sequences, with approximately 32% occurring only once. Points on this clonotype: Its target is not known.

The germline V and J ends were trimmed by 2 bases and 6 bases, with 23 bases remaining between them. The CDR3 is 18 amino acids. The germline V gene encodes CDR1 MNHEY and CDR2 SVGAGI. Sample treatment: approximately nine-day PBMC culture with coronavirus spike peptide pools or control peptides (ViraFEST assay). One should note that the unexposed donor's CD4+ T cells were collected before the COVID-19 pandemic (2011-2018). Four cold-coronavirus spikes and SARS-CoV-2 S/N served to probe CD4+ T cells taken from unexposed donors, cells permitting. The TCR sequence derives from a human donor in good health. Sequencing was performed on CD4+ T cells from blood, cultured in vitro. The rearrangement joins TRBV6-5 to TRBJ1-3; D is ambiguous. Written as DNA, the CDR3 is TGTGCCAGCAGTTACCTTGGGAGCTGGGCCCCACGACTAAACACCATATATTTT. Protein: CASSYLGSWAPRLNTIYF.